Listed here are 20 T cell receptor beta chains from one sample, sequenced in a study of T cells in Graves' hyperthyroidism and ophthalmopathy. Amplification of TCR beta CDR3 regions was performed using RNA transcripts as template. The HTBI primer set drove a first-round RT-PCR of the TCR CDR3. MiXCR, run by TCRdb on the multiplex PCR reads, gives a single entry per CDR3 protein. The sample contains around 340,000 distinct CDR3 sequences, less than 20% of which appear only once. The sample comprised blood. The receptors shown here come from a woman aged 40 to 55 with Graves' ophthalmopathy.

This clonotype was counted ten times or more. This chain uses TRBV28 with TRBJ1-1, with D possibly being TRBD1 (6 bases). CDR1 is MDHEN, CDR2 SYDVKM, per germline. The CDR3 loop spans 15 amino acids. Deletions cut 5 bases from V and 3 bases from J, with 16 bases between. The CDR3 DNA follows: TGTGCCAGCAGTCCCCGCATAGGGACATACACTGAAGCTTTCTTT. Amino acids: CASSPRIGTYTEAFF.

This clonotype was found many times. The chain uses TRBV2 and TRBJ1-1; unclear D gene. This CDR3 comprises 10 residues. V was trimmed by 4 bases and J by 4 bases, leaving 1 base between them. Germline V gives CDR1 SNHLY, CDR2 FYNNEI. The CDR3 region has the DNA TGTGCCAGCAGTGTCACTGAAGCTTTCTTT. The encoded protein is CASSVTEAFF.

This clonotype was recorded at least ten times. The chain has TRBV20-1 and TRBJ1-2; D is undetermined. From germline, CDR1 is DFQATT and CDR2 SNEGSKA (reference sequence). Trimming stripped 5 bases from V and 3 bases from J, with 16 bases between. The CDR3 loop spans 14 amino acids. The DNA of the CDR3 is TGCAGTGCTGCTGAGACACCGGGTTACTATGGCTACACCTTC. This codes for CSAAETPGYYGYTF.

The genes are TRBV12-3 or TRBV12-4 and TRBJ1-1; 10 bases agree with TRBD1. Trimming at V came to 7 bases and at J to 4 bases, leaving 9 bases not matched to a gene. The CDR3 has 15 amino acids. CDR3 nucleotide sequence: TGTGCCAGCAAGAGGACAGGGGGGGTTCGCACTGAAGCTTTCTTT. It specifies CASKRTGGVRTEAFF.

This clonotype occurred many times. This chain connects TRBV28 to TRBJ2-7; 10 bases agree with TRBD2. The trim removed 6 bases at V and 5 bases at J, leaving 10 bases unmatched. The germline V gene has CDR1 MDHEN and CDR2 SYDVKM. The CDR3 totals 15 residues. CDR3: CASSQLAGALHEQYF. The CDR3 DNA is TGTGCCAGCAGCCAGCTAGCGGGAGCTCTCCACGAGCAGTACTTC.

This clonotype was observed many times. Given a much more abundant clone one base away, this may be a read error. The chain has TRBV19 and TRBJ2-7, with a tentative D call TRBD1 (5 bases). The CDR3 totals 13 residues. Germline lookup yields CDR1 LNHDA and CDR2 SQIVND (reference sequence). Trimming pared 5 bases from V and 3 bases from J, leaving 11 bases between. The CDR3 region has the DNA TGTGCCAGTAGTGACACAGGTATCTACGAGCAGTACTTC. Translating gives CASSDTGIYEQYF.

This clonotype was picked up many times. This chain uses TRBV12-3 or TRBV12-4 with TRBJ1-6; D not certain. Trimming removed 3 bases from V and 1 base from J, with 4 bases in between. There are 14 residues in the CDR3. In DNA, the CDR3 is TGTGCCAGCAGTTTCACTTCCTATAATTCACCCCTCCACTTT. Amino acids: CASSFTSYNSPLHF.

This clonotype was counted ten times or more. The chain is built from TRBV30 and TRBJ1-2, with D hard to call. CDR1 is GTSNPN, CDR2 SVGIG, per germline (reference sequence). The CDR3 length is 11 residues. V was shortened by 5 bases and J by 3 bases, with 7 bases between the two germline ends. In nucleotides, the CDR3 is TGTGCCTGGCGGGCCTACTATGGCTACACCTTC. Translating it yields CAWRAYYGYTF.

V usage is TRBV18 and J usage is TRBJ2-7; D is possibly TRBD2 (5 bases). Trimming stripped 2 bases from V and 2 bases from J, with 7 bases between. The CDR3 loop spans 13 amino acids. Germline-derived CDR1 and CDR2 are KGHSH and LQKENI. The CDR3 sequence: CASSPASTYEQYF. The CDR3 DNA reads as TGTGCCAGCTCACCAGCTAGCACCTACGAGCAGTACTTC.

This clonotype was picked up many times. V is TRBV6-2 or TRBV6-3 and J is TRBJ2-2, with D maybe TRBD2 (6 bases). Germline assignment: CDR1 MNHEY and CDR2 SVGEGT. Trimming shortened V by 6 bases and J by 6 bases, and 14 bases separated the two germline ends. This CDR3 is built from 14 residues. CDR3 region: CASRPGSKAGELFF. The CDR3 DNA sequence: TGTGCCAGCAGGCCCGGGAGTAAGGCCGGGGAGCTGTTTTTT.

Many counts were recorded for this clonotype. The J gene is TRBJ2-2, the V gene TRBV14; D possibly corresponds to TRBD1 (6 bases). The CDR3 sequence is 15 residues long. The V end lost 2 bases, the J end lost 1 base, and 8 bases lay between the germline ends. Germline V CDR1 and CDR2: SGHDN, FVKESK. Here the CDR3 reads CASSQPTGNTGELFF. The CDR3 DNA sequence: TGTGCCAGCAGCCAACCGACAGGGAACACCGGGGAGCTGTTTTTT.

This clonotype was picked up many times. The V call is TRBV6-5, the J call TRBJ2-4; 10 bases are a match to TRBD1. With V trimmed by 5 bases and J by 1 base, 5 bases remained unmatched. The CDR3 has 16 residues. From germline, CDR1 is MNHEY and CDR2 SVGAGI. Here the CDR3 reads CASSNRDRGAKNIQYF. The CDR3 coding sequence is TGTGCCAGCAGTAACCGGGACAGGGGTGCCAAAAACATTCAGTACTTC.

This clonotype appeared a few times. This rearrangement joins TRBV19 to TRBJ2-2, with D perhaps matching TRBD2 (6 bases). V gave up 9 bases and J gave up 6 bases, with 14 bases separating them. Per germline, CDR1 LNHDA and CDR2 SQIVND (reference sequence). This CDR3 contains 13 residues. CDR3 in amino acids: CASNPRGAGELFF. The CDR3 nucleotides read TGTGCCAGCAACCCCCGCGGGGCCGGGGAGCTGTTTTTT.

This clonotype showed up many times. The J gene is TRBJ1-2, the V gene TRBV9; 7 nucleotides match TRBD1. This CDR3 region has 13 residues. Germline-derived CDR1 and CDR2 are SGDLS and YYNGEE. V dropped 0 bases and J dropped 5; count of bases not matched to a gene: 1. The CDR3 spells CASSVGQGYGYTF. The CDR3 DNA follows: TGTGCCAGCAGCGTAGGACAGGGTTATGGCTACACCTTC.

This clonotype came up many times. DNA of the CDR3: TGTGCCAGCAGCTTAGATACAGGATTCTCCTACGAGCAGTACTTC. Its protein is CASSLDTGFSYEQYF. The V gene is TRBV11-2, the J gene TRBJ2-7; a possible D gene is TRBD1 (5 bases). Germline V CDR1 and CDR2: SGHAT, FQNNGV. V gave up 0 bases and J gave up 0 bases, with 9 bases separating them. CDR3 length: 15 residues.

This clonotype was recorded at least ten times. The chain couples TRBV20-1 to TRBJ2-2; 8 nucleotides agree with TRBD1. Germline CDR1 is DFQATT and CDR2 is SNEGSKA (reference sequence). The CDR3 extends over 16 amino acids. V dropped 0 bases and J dropped 4; count of bases not matched to a gene: 7. In DNA, the CDR3 is TGCAGTGCTAGAGATAGGAGACAGGGGTTCACCGGGGAGCTGTTTTTT. Its protein product is CSARDRRQGFTGELFF.

In its sample, this clonotype was seen many times. The chain carries TRBV28 and TRBJ2-5; D is uncertain. Per the germline V gene, CDR1 is MDHEN and CDR2 is SYDVKM. V lost 9 bases and J 5 bases, leaving 13 bases between the germline ends. CDR3 size: 12 residues. The CDR3, as DNA: TGTGCCAGGGTGACCGTGATGGAGACCCAGTACTTC. Translating it yields CARVTVMETQYF.

This clonotype has ten or more counts. This chain connects TRBV6-5 to TRBJ1-1, with D possibly TRBD1 on 5 matching bases. Per germline, CDR1 MNHEY and CDR2 SVGAGI. Trimming left V 0 bases short and J 1 base short, with 12 bases between. This CDR3 has 16 amino acids. Written as DNA, the CDR3 is TGTGCCAGCAGTTACTCTAGGGGCGACAGGAACACTGAAGCTTTCTTT. This encodes CASSYSRGDRNTEAFF.

This clonotype was counted at least ten times. This chain joins TRBV12-3 or TRBV12-4 and TRBJ2-3; 12 nucleotides align to TRBD2. The CDR3 sequence is 15 residues long. V was pared by 7 bases and J by 5 bases, with 7 bases of the junction left unmatched. The CDR3 coding sequence is TGTGCCAGCAAACGGACTAGCGGGAATGGAGATACGCAGTATTTT. This encodes CASKRTSGNGDTQYF.

The sample holds many counts of this clonotype. The chain carries TRBV29-1 and TRBJ1-2; D gene unclear. Germline assignment: CDR1 SQVTM and CDR2 ANQGSEA. Between the trimmed V and J ends, which lost 0 bases and 8 bases, there was a span of 10 bases. This CDR3 is 12 amino acids long. The DNA for the CDR3 is TGCAGCGTTGAAGACTCACACGAAGGCTACACCTTC. Amino acids: CSVEDSHEGYTF.